This TCR beta chain was identified in a study of shared clonotypes between healthy human individuals. Study overall: CD4 naive and CD4 memory each took three plates per donor, while CD8 naive took two and CD8 memory one.

V dropped 4 bases and J dropped 3 bases, with 6 bases sitting between them. Germline CDR1 is WSHSY and CDR2 is SAAADI. The length of the CDR3 is 12 residues. Libraries were prepared by immunoSEQ multiplex PCR; TCRdb keeps only in-frame clonotypes and omits some of them. The sample comprises more than 2 million clones, about 95% of which are singletons, and about 1.1% rests with the top ten. CD45RO negativity and positive selection for CCR7 defined naive CD8 cells, a population that excluded terminally differentiated effector memory CD45RA+ cells. There were only Caucasian adults among the donors, and all lived in Nashville, Tennessee.

Sequenced input: naive CD8+ T cells sorted from blood. The sequence derives from a man aged 18 to 30 in good health. The rearrangement uses TRBV10-2 and TRBJ1-1; D may be TRBD1 (5 bases). The CDR3 DNA sequence: TGCGCCAGCAGTGGAGGGGACACTGAAGCTTTCTTT. Protein sequence: CASSGGDTEAFF.